This TCR beta chain was obtained from a study of blood T cell repertoires in COVID-19. About the study: Samples came from the United States, Italy and Spain, spanning acute and convalescent COVID-19.

Clones were sequenced by immunoSEQ multiplex PCR, and TCRdb holds only the in-frame ones, with some missing. Of approximately 15,000 clones in the sample, around 82% are singletons; the top ten hold about 15%. V trimming: 5 bases; J trimming: 4 bases; junction bases outside the gene matches: 12. CDR3 length: 18 amino acids. CDR1 is SEHNR, CDR2 FQNEAQ, per germline (reference sequence). V usage is TRBV7-9 and J usage is TRBJ2-1; 12 bases map to TRBD1. The sequenced material came from peripheral blood. The sequence derives from a human donor in a cohort sampled during active COVID-19. This CDR3 reads CASSPRPGTGGPYNEQFF. The CDR3 DNA follows: TGTGCCAGCAGCCCACGTCCCGGGACAGGGGGCCCTTACAATGAGCAGTTCTTC.